This T cell receptor (beta chain) comes out of a study of blood T cell repertoires in COVID-19. The CDR3 extends over 14 amino acids. Trimming pared 0 bases from V and 3 bases from J, leaving 9 bases between. The V gene's germline CDR1 is SGHRS and CDR2 YFSETQ. How the authors handled the data: Reference gene primer amplification gave estimated nucleated cell counts. Generated by immunoSEQ multiplex PCR, the TCRdb table keeps only in-frame clones and is missing some. The V and J calls and clone size are taken from that table; D and trimming were inferred from the DNA. In the table there are about 150,000 clones, 87% of which are singletons.

The chain couples TRBV5-1 to TRBJ1-1; D unclear. Sequencing was performed on peripheral blood. The origin of this receptor is a woman aged 55-69 years with active or convalescent COVID-19. The chain's CDR3 is CASSLGSEDTEAFF. CDR3 sequence (DNA): TGCGCCAGCAGCTTGGGTTCCGAGGACACTGAAGCTTTCTTT.